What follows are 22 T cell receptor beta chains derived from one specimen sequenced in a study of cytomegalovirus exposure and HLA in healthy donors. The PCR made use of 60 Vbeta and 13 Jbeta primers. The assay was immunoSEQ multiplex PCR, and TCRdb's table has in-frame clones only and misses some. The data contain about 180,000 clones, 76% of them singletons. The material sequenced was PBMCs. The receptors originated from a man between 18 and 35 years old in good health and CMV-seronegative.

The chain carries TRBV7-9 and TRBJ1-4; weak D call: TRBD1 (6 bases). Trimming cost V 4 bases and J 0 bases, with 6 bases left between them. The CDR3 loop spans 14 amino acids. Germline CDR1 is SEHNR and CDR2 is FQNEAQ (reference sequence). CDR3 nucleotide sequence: TGTGCCAGCAGCTGGACAGCAACTAATGAAAAACTGTTTTTT. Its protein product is CASSWTATNEKLFF.

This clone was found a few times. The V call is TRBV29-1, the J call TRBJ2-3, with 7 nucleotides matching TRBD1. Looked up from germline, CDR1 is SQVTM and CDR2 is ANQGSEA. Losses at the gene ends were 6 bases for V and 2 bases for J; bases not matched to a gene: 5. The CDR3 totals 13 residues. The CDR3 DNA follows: TGCAGCGTAAGGGACAGTCCCACAGATACGCAGTATTTT. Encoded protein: CSVRDSPTDTQYF.

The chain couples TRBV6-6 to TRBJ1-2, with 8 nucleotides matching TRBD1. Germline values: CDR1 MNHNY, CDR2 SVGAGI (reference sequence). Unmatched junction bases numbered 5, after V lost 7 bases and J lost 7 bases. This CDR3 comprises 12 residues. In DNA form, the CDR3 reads TGTGCCAGCACCTCGGACAGGGCTGGCTACACCTTC. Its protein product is CASTSDRAGYTF.

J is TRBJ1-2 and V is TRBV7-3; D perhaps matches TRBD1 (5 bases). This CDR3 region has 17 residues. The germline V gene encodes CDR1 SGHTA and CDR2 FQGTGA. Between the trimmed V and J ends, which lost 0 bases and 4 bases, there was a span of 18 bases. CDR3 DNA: TGTGCCAGCAGCTTAACTGCCCTGGGGCGCGAAAGCTATGGCTACACCTTC. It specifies CASSLTALGRESYGYTF.

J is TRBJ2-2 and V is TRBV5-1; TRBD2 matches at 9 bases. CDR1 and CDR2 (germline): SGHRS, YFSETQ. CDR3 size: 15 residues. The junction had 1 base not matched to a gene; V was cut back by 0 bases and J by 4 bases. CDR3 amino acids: CASSLVSGGTGELFF. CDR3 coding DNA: TGCGCCAGCAGCTTGGTTAGCGGGGGCACCGGGGAGCTGTTTTTT.

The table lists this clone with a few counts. The CDR3 region has the DNA TGTGCCAGCAGCCTGGGGAGGGAGCCCCAGCATTTT. Its protein product is CASSLGREPQHF. The V call is TRBV13, the J call TRBJ1-5; D remains unclear. Trimming shortened V by 5 bases and J by 8 bases, and 10 bases separated the two germline ends. Per the germline V gene, CDR1 is PRHDT and CDR2 is FYEKMQ (reference sequence). The CDR3 contains 12 residues.

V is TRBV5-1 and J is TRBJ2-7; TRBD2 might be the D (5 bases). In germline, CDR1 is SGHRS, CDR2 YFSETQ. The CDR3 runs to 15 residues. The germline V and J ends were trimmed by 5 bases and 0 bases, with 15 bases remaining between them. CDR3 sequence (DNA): TGCGCCAGCAGGGAGGAGGCCCCCCCCTCCTACGAGCAGTACTTC. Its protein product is CASREEAPPSYEQYF.

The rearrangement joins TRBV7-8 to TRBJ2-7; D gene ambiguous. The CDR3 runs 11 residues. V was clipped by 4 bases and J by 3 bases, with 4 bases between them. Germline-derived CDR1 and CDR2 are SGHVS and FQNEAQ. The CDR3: CASSSHYEQYF. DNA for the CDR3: TGTGCCAGCAGCTCACACTACGAGCAGTACTTC.

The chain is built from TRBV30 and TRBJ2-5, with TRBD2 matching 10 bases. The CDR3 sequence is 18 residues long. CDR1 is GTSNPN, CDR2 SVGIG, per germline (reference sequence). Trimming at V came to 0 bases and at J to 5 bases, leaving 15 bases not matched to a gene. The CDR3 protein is CAWSVFRLAGLGRETQYF. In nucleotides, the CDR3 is TGTGCCTGGAGTGTTTTTCGACTAGCGGGCTTGGGCCGTGAGACCCAGTACTTC.

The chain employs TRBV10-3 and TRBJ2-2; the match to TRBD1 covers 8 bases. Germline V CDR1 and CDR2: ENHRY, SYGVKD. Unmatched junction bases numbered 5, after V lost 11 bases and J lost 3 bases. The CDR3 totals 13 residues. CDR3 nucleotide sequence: TGTGCCGCCAGGGGGCTAGACACCGGGGAGCTGTTTTTT. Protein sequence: CAARGLDTGELFF.

The CDR3 region is CASSQRQGNQPQHF. The CDR3 DNA reads as TGTGCCAGCAGCCAACGACAGGGCAATCAGCCCCAGCATTTT. This chain links TRBV7-2 with TRBJ1-5; TRBD1 is a possible D gene (6 bases). Trimming stripped 5 bases from V and 2 bases from J, with 10 bases between. The germline gives CDR1 SGHTA, CDR2 FQGNSA. The CDR3 spans 14 residues.

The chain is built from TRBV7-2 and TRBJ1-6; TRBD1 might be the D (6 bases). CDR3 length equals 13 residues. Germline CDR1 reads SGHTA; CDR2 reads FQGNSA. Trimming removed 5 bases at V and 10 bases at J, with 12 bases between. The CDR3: CASSQQGGSPLHF. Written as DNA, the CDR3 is TGTGCCAGCAGCCAACAGGGAGGGTCACCCCTCCACTTT.

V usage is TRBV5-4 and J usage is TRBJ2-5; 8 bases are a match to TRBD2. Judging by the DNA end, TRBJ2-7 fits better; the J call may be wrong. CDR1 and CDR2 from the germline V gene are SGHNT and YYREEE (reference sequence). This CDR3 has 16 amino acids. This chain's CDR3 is CASTRGAGATTYEQYF. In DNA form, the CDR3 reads TGTGCCAGCACCCGGGGAGCGGGGGCGACCACCTACGAGCAGTACTTC.

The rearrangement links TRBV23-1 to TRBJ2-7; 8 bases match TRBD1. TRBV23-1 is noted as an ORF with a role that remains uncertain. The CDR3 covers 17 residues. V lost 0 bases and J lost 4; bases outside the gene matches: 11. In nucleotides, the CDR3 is TGCGCCAGCAGTCAATCTTTAGTGGGACAGGCTTCTTACGAGCAGTACTTC. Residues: CASSQSLVGQASYEQYF.

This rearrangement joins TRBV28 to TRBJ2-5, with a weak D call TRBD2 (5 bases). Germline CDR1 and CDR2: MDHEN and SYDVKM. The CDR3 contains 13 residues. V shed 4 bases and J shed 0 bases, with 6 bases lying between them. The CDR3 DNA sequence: TGTGCCAGCAGTTCGGGGTACCAAGAGACCCAGTACTTC. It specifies CASSSGYQETQYF. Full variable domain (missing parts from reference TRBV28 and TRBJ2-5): DVKVTQSSRYLVKRTGEKVFLECVQDMDHENMFWYRQDPGLGLRLIYFSYDVKMKEKGDIPEGYSVSREKKERFSLILESASTNQTSMYLCASSSGYQETQYFGPGTRLLVL.

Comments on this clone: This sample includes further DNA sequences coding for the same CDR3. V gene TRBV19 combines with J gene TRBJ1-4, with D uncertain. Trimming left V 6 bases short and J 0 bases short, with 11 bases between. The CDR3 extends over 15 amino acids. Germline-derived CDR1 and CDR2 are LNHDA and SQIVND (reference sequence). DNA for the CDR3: TGTGCCAGTAGCCTGACGGGAGCAACTAATGAAAAACTGTTTTTT. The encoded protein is CASSLTGATNEKLFF.

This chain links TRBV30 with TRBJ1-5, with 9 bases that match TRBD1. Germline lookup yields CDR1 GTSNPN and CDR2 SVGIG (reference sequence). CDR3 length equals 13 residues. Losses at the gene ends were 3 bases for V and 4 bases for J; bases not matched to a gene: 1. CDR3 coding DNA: TGTGCCTGGAGGGGGACAGGGAATCAGCCCCAGCATTTT. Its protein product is CAWRGTGNQPQHF.

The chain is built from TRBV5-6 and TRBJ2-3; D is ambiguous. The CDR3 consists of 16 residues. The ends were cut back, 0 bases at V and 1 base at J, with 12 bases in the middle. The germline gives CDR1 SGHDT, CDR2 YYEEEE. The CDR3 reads CASSLGGAGGTDTQYF. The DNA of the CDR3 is TGTGCCAGCAGCTTGGGTGGTGCAGGTGGCACAGATACGCAGTATTTT.

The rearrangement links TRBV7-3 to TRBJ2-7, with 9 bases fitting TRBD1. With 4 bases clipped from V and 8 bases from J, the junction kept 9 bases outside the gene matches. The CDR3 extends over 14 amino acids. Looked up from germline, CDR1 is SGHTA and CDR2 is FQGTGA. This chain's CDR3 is CASSSTGGDRKQYF. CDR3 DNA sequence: TGTGCCAGCAGCTCGACAGGGGGAGATAGGAAGCAGTACTTC. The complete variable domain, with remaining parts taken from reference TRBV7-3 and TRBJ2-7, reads GAGVSQTPSNKVTEKGKYVELRCDPISGHTALYWYRQSLGQGPEFLIYFQGTGAADDSGLPNDRFFAVRPEGSVSTLKIQRTERGDSAVYLCASSSTGGDRKQYFGPGTRLTVT.

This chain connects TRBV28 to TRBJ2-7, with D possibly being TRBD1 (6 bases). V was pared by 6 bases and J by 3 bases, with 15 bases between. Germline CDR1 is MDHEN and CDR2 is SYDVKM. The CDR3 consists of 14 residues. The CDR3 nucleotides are TGTGCCAGCAGCCCAGGGGTCCCCCGCTACGAGCAGTACTTC. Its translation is CASSPGVPRYEQYF.

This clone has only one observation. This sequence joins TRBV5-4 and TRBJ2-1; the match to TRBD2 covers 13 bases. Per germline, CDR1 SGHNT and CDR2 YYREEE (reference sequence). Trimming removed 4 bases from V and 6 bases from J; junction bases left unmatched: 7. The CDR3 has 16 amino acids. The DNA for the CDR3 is TGTGCCAGCAGCGAACTAGCGGGGGGGCGTTTCAATGAGCAGTTCTTC. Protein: CASSELAGGRFNEQFF.

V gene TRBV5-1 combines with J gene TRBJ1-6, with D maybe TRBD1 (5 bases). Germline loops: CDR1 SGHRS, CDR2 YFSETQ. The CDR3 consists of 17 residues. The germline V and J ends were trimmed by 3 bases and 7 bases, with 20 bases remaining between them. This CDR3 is CASSWGVTAAGNSPLHF. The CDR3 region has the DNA TGCGCCAGCAGCTGGGGGGTAACGGCAGCTGGGAATTCACCCCTCCACTTT.